A single sample gave rise to the 11 T cell receptor beta chains below, sequenced in a study of blood T cell repertoires in COVID-19. Repertoires were generated with immunoSEQ multiplex PCR, while TCRdb's copy carries only in-frame clones and drops some. The data contain roughly 220,000 clones, about 80% of them singletons. The sequencing sample was made of peripheral blood. Receptors originate from a woman aged 55-70 years with acute or convalescent COVID-19.

V is TRBV5-1 and J is TRBJ2-2, with TRBD1 matching over 9 bases. The germline CDR1 and CDR2 sequences are SGHRS and YFSETQ. The CDR3 sequence is 15 residues long. V was pared by 4 bases and J by 4 bases, with 5 bases of the junction left unmatched. CDR3 amino acids: CASSPDRGGTGELFF. The CDR3 nucleotides read TGCGCCAGCAGCCCGGACAGGGGTGGCACCGGGGAGCTGTTTTTT.

This clone has just one count. The genes are TRBV9 and TRBJ2-1, with 8 nucleotides matching TRBD2. The J segment lost 7 bases and the V segment lost 5 bases, leaving 5 bases of the junction unmatched. The CDR3 loop spans 13 amino acids. Looked up from germline, CDR1 is SGDLS and CDR2 is YYNGEE. CDR3 residues: CASSSGATNEQFF. CDR3 coding DNA: TGTGCCAGCAGTAGCGGGGCCACAAATGAGCAGTTCTTC.

This rearrangement joins TRBV7-9 to TRBJ1-6; D gene ambiguous. This CDR3 spans 14 amino acids. Looked up from germline, CDR1 is SEHNR and CDR2 is FQNEAQ (reference sequence). V gave up 1 base and J gave up 5 bases, with 6 bases separating them. The CDR3 spells CASSLDQNNSPLHF. For the CDR3, the DNA is TGTGCCAGCAGCTTAGACCAGAATAATTCACCCCTCCACTTT.

This clone was counted once. The chain couples TRBV29-1 to TRBJ2-1; 12 bases line up with TRBD1. Unmatched junction bases numbered 6, after V lost 1 base and J lost 8 bases. CDR3 length: 15 residues. Germline values: CDR1 SQVTM, CDR2 ANQGSEA. Written as DNA, the CDR3 is TGCAGCGTTGAAGGTCCCGGGACAGGGGGCGATGAGCAGTTCTTC. Its protein is CSVEGPGTGGDEQFF.

The chain employs TRBV7-8 and TRBJ2-1, with 7 bases matching TRBD1. The CDR3 runs to 15 residues. Trimming removed 1 base from V and 6 bases from J; junction bases left unmatched: 6. Germline V gives CDR1 SGHVS, CDR2 FQNEAQ. The chain's CDR3 is CASSLVRTGPNEQFF. CDR3 nucleotides: TGTGCCAGCAGCTTAGTTAGGACAGGACCCAATGAGCAGTTCTTC.

This clone appeared a few times. J is TRBJ2-5 and V is TRBV7-9; a weak D match, TRBD2 (5 bases). CDR1 is SEHNR and CDR2 is FQNEAQ in the germline V gene (reference sequence). Trimming pared 6 bases from V and 4 bases from J, leaving 18 bases between. CDR3 length: 15 residues. The DNA for the CDR3 is TGTGCCAGCAGTCGGGGAACCCCCCCGGCAGAGACCCAGTACTTC. This sequence encodes CASSRGTPPAETQYF.

The chain combines TRBV4-2 with TRBJ2-7, with D uncertain. CDR1 and CDR2 from the germline V gene are LGHNA and YNFKEQ. V gave up 0 bases and J gave up 2 bases, with 8 bases separating them. There are 14 residues in the CDR3. CDR3: CASSQDPTAYEQYF. CDR3 nucleotides: TGTGCCAGCAGCCAAGATCCAACAGCCTACGAGCAGTACTTC.

The chain combines TRBV5-1 with TRBJ2-2; 8 bases are shared with TRBD1. V shed 5 bases, J shed 9 bases, and the junction held 6 bases outside the gene matches. The CDR3 has 13 amino acids. Germline V gene sequence: CDR1 SGHRS, CDR2 YFSETQ. Here the CDR3 reads CASSTGQGWELFF. Here the CDR3 DNA reads TGCGCCAGCAGTACCGGACAGGGATGGGAGCTGTTTTTT.

The chain employs TRBV25-1 and TRBJ1-6; 10 bases are a match to TRBD1. The length of the CDR3 is 14 residues. V lost 1 base to trimming and J lost 9 bases; unmatched junction nucleotides: 0. Per germline, CDR1 MGHDK and CDR2 SYGVNS. The CDR3 reads CASSEWDRGSPLHF. DNA for the CDR3: TGTGCCAGCAGTGAATGGGACAGGGGTTCACCCCTCCACTTT.

This chain links TRBV27 with TRBJ2-7; D may be TRBD1 (6 bases). The germline V gene encodes CDR1 MNHEY and CDR2 SMNVEV (reference sequence). This CDR3 comprises 15 residues. The germline V and J ends were trimmed by 5 bases and 2 bases, with 16 bases remaining between them. The CDR3 reads CASSLTTGPTYEQYF. The DNA of the CDR3 is TGTGCCAGCAGTCTTACAACAGGGCCCACCTACGAGCAGTACTTC.

The chain recombines TRBV4-3 with TRBJ1-1, with 7 bases identical to TRBD1. Germline assignment: CDR1 LGHNA and CDR2 YSLEER. The CDR3 extends over 15 amino acids. Losses at the gene ends were 0 bases for V and 3 bases for J; bases not matched to a gene: 4. CDR3 in amino acids: CASSQDPGQHTEAFF. The CDR3 region has the DNA TGCGCCAGCAGCCAAGATCCGGGACAGCACACTGAAGCTTTCTTT.